The clone carrying this T cell receptor beta chain was observed at least ten times. The sample contains more than one DNA sequence encoding this CDR3. Trimming at V came to 6 bases and at J to 4 bases, leaving 11 bases not matched to a gene. CDR1 is MDHEN, CDR2 SYDVKM, per germline. This CDR3 comprises 16 residues. This record comes from a study of metastatic and nonmetastatic thyroid tumors. TCRdb re-called clones via MiXCR from the PCR reads. This sample has roughly 40,000 clones, with around 10% found just once. Patients were all untreated before their thyroid surgery. The V and J genes are TRBV28 and TRBJ2-1; 8 bases agree with TRBD1. The specimen was blood. This receptor was obtained from a male donor with papillary thyroid cancer or a benign thyroid nodule (not recorded which). Some clones in this sample may be carry-over from other donors' samples. The CDR3, as DNA: TGTGCCAGCAGGCCAGGGGGCCCCGGAGGGTACAATGAGCAGTTCTTC. Encoded protein: CASRPGGPGGYNEQFF.